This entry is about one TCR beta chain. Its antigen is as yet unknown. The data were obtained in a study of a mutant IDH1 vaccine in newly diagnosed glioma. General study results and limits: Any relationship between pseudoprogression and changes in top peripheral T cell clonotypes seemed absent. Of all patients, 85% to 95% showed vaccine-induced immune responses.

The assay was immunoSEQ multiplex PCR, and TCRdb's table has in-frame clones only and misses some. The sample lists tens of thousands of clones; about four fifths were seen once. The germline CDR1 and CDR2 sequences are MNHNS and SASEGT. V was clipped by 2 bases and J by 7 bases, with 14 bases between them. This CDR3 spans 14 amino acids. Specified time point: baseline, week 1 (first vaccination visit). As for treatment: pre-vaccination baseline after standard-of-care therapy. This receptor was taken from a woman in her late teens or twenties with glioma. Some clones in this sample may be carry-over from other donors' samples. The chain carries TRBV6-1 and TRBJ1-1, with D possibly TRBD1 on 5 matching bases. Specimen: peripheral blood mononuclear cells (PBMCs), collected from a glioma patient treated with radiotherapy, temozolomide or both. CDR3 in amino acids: CASSETVGGGEAFF. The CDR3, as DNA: TGTGCCAGCAGTGAAACGGTCGGGGGGGGTGAAGCTTTCTTT.